These 21 T cell receptor beta chains were sequenced from one sample in a study of OX40 agonist ivuxolimab in advanced cancers. Clones were sequenced by immunoSEQ multiplex PCR, and TCRdb holds only the in-frame ones, with some missing. The sample lists tens of thousands of clones, over 65% occurring once. Sequenced here: CD4+ or CD8+ T cells sorted from blood, sampled in a trial of the OX40 agonist ivuxolimab. Source of these receptors: an adult with an advanced solid tumor such as melanoma, head and neck, liver or kidney cancer.

V is TRBV19 and J is TRBJ2-1; D ambiguous. This CDR3 comprises 13 residues. V was trimmed by 5 bases and J by 4 bases, leaving 9 bases between them. CDR1 and CDR2 (germline): LNHDA, SQIVND (reference sequence). CDR3: CASSADGYNEQFF. DNA for the CDR3: TGTGCCAGTAGTGCCGACGGTTACAATGAGCAGTTCTTC. Complete variable domain (other parts from reference TRBV19 and TRBJ2-1): DGGITQSPKYLFRKEGQNVTLSCEQNLNHDAMYWYRQDPGQGLRLIYYSQIVNDFQKGDIAEGYSVSREKKESFPLTVTSAQKNPTAFYLCASSADGYNEQFFGPGTRLTVL.

The chain carries TRBV7-2 and TRBJ1-2; 7 nucleotides line up with TRBD1. The CDR3 totals 13 residues. Germline trimming cut 5 bases from V and 6 bases from J; bases unmatched to any gene: 6. Germline CDR1 SGHTA, CDR2 FQGNSA. CDR3 residues: CASSLRTGDGYTF. DNA of the CDR3: TGTGCCAGCAGCCTCCGGACAGGTGATGGCTACACCTTC.

The chain employs TRBV18 and TRBJ2-5; D ambiguous. The J call may be incorrect, as the DNA end agrees better with TRBJ2-7. Germline V gene data show CDR1 as KGHSH and CDR2 as LQKENI. The CDR3 is 12 residues long. The CDR3 spells CASSPTLYEQYF. The DNA of the CDR3 is TGTGCCAGCTCACCAACCCTTTACGAGCAGTACTTC.

This sequence joins TRBV28 and TRBJ2-3, with D possibly matching TRBD2 (7 bases). Looked up from germline, CDR1 is MDHEN and CDR2 is SYDVKM. This CDR3 comprises 15 residues. V lost 5 bases and J 0 bases, leaving 12 bases between the germline ends. The CDR3 bases are TGTGCCAGCAGTCTCGGGGGGCCTAGCACAGATACGCAGTATTTT. It is translated as CASSLGGPSTDTQYF. Using reference TRBV28 and TRBJ2-3 for the parts outside the CDR3, the full variable domain is DVKVTQSSRYLVKRTGEKVFLECVQDMDHENMFWYRQDPGLGLRLIYFSYDVKMKEKGDIPEGYSVSREKKERFSLILESASTNQTSMYLCASSLGGPSTDTQYFGPGTRLTVL.

The rearrangement links TRBV5-5 to TRBJ1-2; 9 positions agree with TRBD1. After removal of 4 bases from V and 6 bases from J, the junction contained 4 bases not matched to a gene. This CDR3 has 13 residues. Germline lookup yields CDR1 SGHKS and CDR2 YYEKEE (reference sequence). CDR3 protein: CASSRQGDNGYTF. CDR3 bases: TGTGCCAGCAGCCGACAGGGGGACAATGGCTACACCTTC.

This clone was detected a few times. This chain joins TRBV4-2 and TRBJ1-2; 7 bases align to TRBD1. The CDR3 runs to 13 residues. Germline V gene data show CDR1 as LGHNA and CDR2 as YNFKEQ. V shed 3 bases and J 7 bases; nucleotides not matched to a gene: 5. In nucleotides, the CDR3 is TGTGCCAGCAGCCAGAAGCCAGGGGGTGGCTACACCTTC. This encodes CASSQKPGGGYTF.

The sample holds one count of this clone. The DNA is omitted, as the CDR3 cannot be located on it reliably, and the CDR3 follows TCRdb's listing. The chain couples TRBV6-6 to TRBJ2-2; the D call TRBD2 from the table was never checked on the DNA. Germline V gene sequence: CDR1 MNHNY, CDR2 SVGAGI (reference sequence). The CDR3 is made up of 15 amino acids, end residues included. CDR3: CASSSDPLRAGELFF.

The chain is built from TRBV29-1 and TRBJ2-7; unclear D gene. The CDR3 contains 16 residues. V lost 0 bases and J 4 bases, leaving 19 bases between the germline ends. CDR1 SQVTM and CDR2 ANQGSEA come from the germline V gene. The CDR3 sequence is CSVEDYGLGSRYEQYV. The CDR3 DNA reads TGCAGCGTTGAAGATTATGGCCTGGGTAGCAGGTACGAGCAGTACGTC.

The chain couples TRBV14 to TRBJ2-2; D is possibly TRBD1 (6 bases). The CDR3 loop spans 16 amino acids. Germline loops: CDR1 SGHDN, CDR2 FVKESK. V was shortened by 2 bases and J by 4 bases, with 14 bases between the two germline ends. The DNA for the CDR3 is TGTGCCAGCAGCCAACCGTTGGGACACTTCACCGGGGAGCTGTTTTTT. Encoded protein: CASSQPLGHFTGELFF.

CDR3 in DNA: TGTGCCAGTAGAATCGGCGGGGCCTCCTACAATGAGCAGTTCTTC. This gives the protein CASRIGGASYNEQFF. The V gene is TRBV19, the J gene TRBJ2-1; D perhaps matches TRBD2 (6 bases). V gave up 6 bases and J gave up 0 bases, with 12 bases separating them. Germline CDR1 is LNHDA and CDR2 is SQIVND (reference sequence). CDR3 length: 15 amino acids.

CDR3 in amino acids: CASSEDDRGPNYGYTF. The DNA of the CDR3 is TGTGCCAGCAGTGAGGACGACAGGGGGCCAAACTATGGCTACACCTTC. The chain links TRBV6-1 to TRBJ1-2; 10 nucleotides line up with TRBD1. The CDR3 is 16 residues long. V lost 3 bases to trimming and J lost 2 bases; unmatched junction nucleotides: 6. CDR1 is MNHNS and CDR2 is SASEGT in the germline V gene.

The rearrangement uses TRBV30 and TRBJ1-2, with TRBD1 as a possible D gene (6 bases). V lost 1 base and J lost 4, with 13 bases in between. The CDR3 length is 14 residues. Germline CDR1 is GTSNPN and CDR2 is SVGIG (reference sequence). This CDR3 is CAWSEGQVFYGYTF. CDR3 sequence (DNA): TGTGCCTGGAGTGAGGGACAAGTATTCTATGGCTACACCTTC.

This chain links TRBV19 with TRBJ2-3, with D unclear. V was clipped by 7 bases and J by 0 bases, with 11 bases between them. This CDR3 is built from 14 residues. Germline CDR1 reads LNHDA; CDR2 reads SQIVND (reference sequence). The CDR3 nucleotides read TGTGCCAGTAAAGTTCAGACTAGCACAGATACGCAGTATTTT. Translating it yields CASKVQTSTDTQYF.

The chain employs TRBV5-1 and TRBJ2-3; D might be TRBD2 (6 bases). Trimming cost V 4 bases and J 1 base, with 16 bases left between them. The CDR3 contains 16 residues. CDR1 is SGHRS and CDR2 is YFSETQ in the germline V gene. DNA for the CDR3: TGCGCCAGCAGCGCTGGGACTTTCCCGGGCACAGATACGCAGTATTTT. Protein: CASSAGTFPGTDTQYF.

CDR3 protein: CASSLGTLTYEQYF. The CDR3 nucleotides read TGCGCCAGCAGCCTCGGGACTCTAACCTACGAGCAGTACTTC. This chain links TRBV5-1 with TRBJ2-7, with a weak D call TRBD2 (6 bases). CDR3 length: 14 residues. From germline, CDR1 is SGHRS and CDR2 YFSETQ. V gave up 4 bases and J gave up 2 bases, with 13 bases separating them.

The chain employs TRBV11-2 and TRBJ2-7; 10 bases are shared with TRBD1. CDR1 and CDR2 (germline): SGHAT, FQNNGV. This CDR3 comprises 15 residues. V lost 1 base and J lost 6; bases outside the gene matches: 6. As DNA, the CDR3 is TGTGCCAGCAGCTTAGCCCGGGACAGGGGTGGCGAGCAGTACGTC. Its protein product is CASSLARDRGGEQYV.

The table lists this clone with a few counts. The genes are TRBV28 and TRBJ2-7; 7 nucleotides align to TRBD1. Germline CDR1 and CDR2: MDHEN and SYDVKM. The length of the CDR3 is 13 residues. V gave up 7 bases and J gave up 3 bases; unmatched junction bases: 6. CDR3 coding DNA: TGTGCCAGCATGAGGCAGGGGGTCTACGAGCAGTACTTC. Amino acid sequence: CASMRQGVYEQYF.

The chain is built from TRBV5-4 and TRBJ1-1; possibly TRBD1 for D (6 bases). CDR1 and CDR2 from the germline V gene are SGHNT and YYREEE (reference sequence). V lost 0 bases and J lost 2, with 11 bases in between. The length of the CDR3 is 15 residues. CDR3 loop: CASSLAKGVNTEAFF. CDR3 sequence (DNA): TGTGCCAGCAGCTTGGCCAAGGGGGTTAACACTGAAGCTTTCTTT.

This clone was detected a few times. The J gene is TRBJ2-2, the V gene TRBV7-7; no clear D gene. CDR3 length equals 13 residues. Trimming removed 5 bases from V and 6 bases from J, with 10 bases in between. Germline CDR1 reads SSHAT; CDR2 reads FNYEAQ (reference sequence). CDR3 sequence (DNA): TGTGCCAGCAGCCGTACCACTGCCGGGGAGCTGTTTTTT. Translated: CASSRTTAGELFF.

J is TRBJ1-1 and V is TRBV5-1; D gene uncertain. Germline CDR1 and CDR2: SGHRS and YFSETQ. The CDR3 is made up of 17 amino acids. The V and J ends lost 3 bases and 5 bases respectively, with 23 bases between them. CDR3: CASSSKEADLGGTEAFF. The CDR3 nucleotides are TGCGCCAGCAGCTCGAAGGAGGCCGATCTCGGTGGGACTGAAGCTTTCTTT.

In the case of this clone: Other DNA sequences in this sample translate to the same CDR3. The genes are TRBV5-6 and TRBJ2-5; D is uncertain. CDR1 SGHDT and CDR2 YYEEEE come from the germline V gene. Trimming pared 4 bases from V and 2 bases from J, leaving 3 bases between. There are 11 residues in the CDR3. CDR3 DNA sequence: TGTGCCAGCAGCGTTCAAGAGACCCAGTACTTC. Its protein product is CASSVQETQYF. Together with reference TRBV5-6 and TRBJ2-5, the CDR3 gives the full variable domain: DAGVTQSPTHLIKTRGQQVTLRCSPKSGHDTVSWYQQALGQGPQFIFQYYEEEERQRGNFPDRFSGHQFPNYSSELNVNALLLGDSALYLCASSVQETQYFGPGTRLLVL.